This T cell receptor (beta chain) stems from a study of blood T cell repertoires in COVID-19. The CDR3 covers 14 residues. The germline V gene encodes CDR1 KGHSY and CDR2 FQNENV. After removal of 3 bases from V and 1 base from J, the junction contained 3 bases not matched to a gene. The repertoire was sequenced with immunoSEQ multiplex PCR; TCRdb's copy has only in-frame clones and lacks some. The repertoire holds some 110,000 clones, with roughly 89% as singletons. Source material: PBMCs or T cells enriched from blood (not recorded which). The chain joins TRBV16 to TRBJ2-7; the match to TRBD1 covers 7 bases. The clonotype comes from a woman aged 30 to 39 who had recovered from COVID-19. This chain's CDR3 is CASSQTGLSYEQYF. In DNA form, the CDR3 reads TGTGCCAGCAGCCAGACAGGGTTGTCCTACGAGCAGTACTTC.